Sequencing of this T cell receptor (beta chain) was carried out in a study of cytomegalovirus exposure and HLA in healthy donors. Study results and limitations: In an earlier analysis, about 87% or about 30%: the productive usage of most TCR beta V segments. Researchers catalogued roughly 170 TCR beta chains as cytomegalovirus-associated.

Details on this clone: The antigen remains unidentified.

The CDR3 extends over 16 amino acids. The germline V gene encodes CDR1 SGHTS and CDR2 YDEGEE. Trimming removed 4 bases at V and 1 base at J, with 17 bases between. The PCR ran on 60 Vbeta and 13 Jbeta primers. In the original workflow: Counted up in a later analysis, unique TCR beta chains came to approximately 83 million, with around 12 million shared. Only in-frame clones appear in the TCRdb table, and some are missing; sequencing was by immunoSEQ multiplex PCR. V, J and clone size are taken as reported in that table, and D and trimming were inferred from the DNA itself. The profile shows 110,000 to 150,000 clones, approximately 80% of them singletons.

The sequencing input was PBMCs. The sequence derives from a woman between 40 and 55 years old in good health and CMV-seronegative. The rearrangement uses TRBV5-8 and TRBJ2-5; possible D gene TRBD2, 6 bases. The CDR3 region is CASSRGLTNAQETQYF. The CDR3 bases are TGTGCCAGCAGCCGGGGGTTAACGAACGCCCAAGAGACCCAGTACTTC.